The rows below give T cell receptor beta chains drawn from one sample of a study of T-cell reconstitution after alpha-beta-depleted transplantation in children. TCRdb redid the calling of the PCR reads with MiXCR, one entry per CDR3 protein. The profile shows approximately 1,000,000 distinct CDR3 sequences, less than 30% of them singletons. The source material was PBMCs, mostly from graft donor cells, sampled 360 days after TCRalphabeta/CD19-depleted stem cell transplant. Receptors originate from a boy under three years old who had a stem cell transplant for SCID, so the T cells may come from the graft donor. CDR3s include the opening cysteine and the closing phenylalanine or tryptophan. D genes are given only for firm matches. Clone size is given for some rows only: seen once, a few or many times, or a class if the clone is expanded.

V: TRBV5-5
size: .
D: .
J: TRBJ1-1
DNA: TGTGCCAGCAGCTTGATAGGGTTGACGCCTGAAGCTTTCTTT
CDR3: CASSLIGLTPEAFF

V: TRBV28
size: .
D: .
J: TRBJ2-1
DNA: TGTGCCAGCAGTTTCAGACTAGTCTACAATGAGCAGTTCTTC
CDR3: CASSFRLVYNEQFF

V: TRBV9
size: few
D: TRBD1
J: TRBJ1-1
DNA: TGTGCCAGCAGCGTAATACAGGGGGACACTGAAGCTTTCTTT
CDR3: CASSVIQGDTEAFF

V: TRBV6-5
size: .
D: TRBD1
J: TRBJ2-5
DNA: TGTGCCAGCAGTTCGACAGGGGCTCAAGAGACCCAGTACTTC
CDR3: CASSSTGAQETQYF

V: TRBV5-1
size: .
D: .
J: TRBJ2-1
DNA: TGCGCCAGCAGCTCGACCGGGTCCACCAATGAGCAGTTCTTC
CDR3: CASSSTGSTNEQFF

V: TRBV12-3/TRBV12-4
size: .
D: TRBD2
J: TRBJ2-1
DNA: TGTGCCAGCAGTTCTGGACTAGCGGGGGGCACGCAGTTCTTC
CDR3: CASSSGLAGGTQFF

V: TRBV4-3
size: .
D: TRBD1
J: TRBJ2-6
DNA: TGCGCCAGCAGCCAAGAAGGGACAGGGAGGCCTGGGGCCAACGTCCTGACTTTC
CDR3: CASSQEGTGRPGANVLTF

V: TRBV25-1
size: .
D: .
J: TRBJ2-3
DNA: TGTGCCAGCAACTTCCTGACAGGAGATACGCAGTATTTT
CDR3: CASNFLTGDTQYF

V: TRBV27
size: many
D: TRBD1
J: TRBJ2-1
DNA: TGTGCCAGCAGGGGACAGGACCTCAACCTGGGGCAGTTCTTC
CDR3: CASRGQDLNLGQFF

V: TRBV27
size: few
D: .
J: TRBJ2-5
DNA: TGTGCCAGCAGTCCCTCCCCGGGACACCCTCAAGAGACCCAGTACTTC
CDR3: CASSPSPGHPQETQYF

V: TRBV5-1
size: .
D: .
J: TRBJ2-3
DNA: TGCGCCAGCAGCTTGTACGGGGGGCGCGTTGTGGTGGGAGCCGATACGCAGTATTTT
CDR3: CASSLYGGRVVVGADTQYF

V: TRBV12-3/TRBV12-4
size: .
D: .
J: TRBJ1-3
DNA: TGTGCCAGCAGTTTTCTGTTCGCGTCCGGAGACACCATATATTTT
CDR3: CASSFLFASGDTIYF

V: TRBV12-3/TRBV12-4
size: .
D: .
J: TRBJ1-1
DNA: TGTGCCAGCTCACCACGGACTTTGAACACTGAAGCTTTCTTT
CDR3: CASSPRTLNTEAFF

V: TRBV29-1
size: few
D: .
J: TRBJ2-5
DNA: TGCAGCGTTGAAGACTTCTGGAGCCAAGAGACCCAGTACTTC
CDR3: CSVEDFWSQETQYF

V: TRBV20-1
size: .
D: TRBD1
J: TRBJ1-2
DNA: TGCAGTGCTAGAGACAACCCTCAAAGGACAGGCTATGGCTACACCTTC
CDR3: CSARDNPQRTGYGYTF

V: TRBV9
size: .
D: .
J: TRBJ2-1
DNA: TGTGCCAGCAGCCCATCCCCCGGACTTTCCAACTCCTACAATGAGCAGTTCTTC
CDR3: CASSPSPGLSNSYNEQFF

V: TRBV10-3
size: .
D: .
J: TRBJ2-1
DNA: TGTGCCATCAGTGAGCGGTCCGGGGGCGATATGGCATATGAGCAGTTCTTC
CDR3: CAISERSGGDMAYEQFF

V: TRBV5-5
size: few
D: TRBD1
J: TRBJ2-5
DNA: TGTGCCAGCAGCCCTGACAGGGCGGTGAGAGGAAAGACCCAGTACTTC
CDR3: CASSPDRAVRGKTQYF

V: TRBV20-1
size: .
D: TRBD2
J: TRBJ2-3
DNA: TGCAGTGCTAGAGATAAGGCTCTAGCGGGGGGCCCTAGCACAGATACGCAGTATTTT
CDR3: CSARDKALAGGPSTDTQYF

V: TRBV20-1
size: few
D: TRBD2
J: TRBJ2-7
DNA: TGCAGTGCTAGATTGGCGGGGGGCCGCTACGAGCAGTACTTC
CDR3: CSARLAGGRYEQYF

V: TRBV12-3/TRBV12-4
size: .
D: TRBD1
J: TRBJ2-7
DNA: TGTGCCAGCAGGAGGACAGGGGGCGGCGAGCAGTACTTC
CDR3: CASRRTGGGEQYF

V: TRBV6-5
size: .
D: TRBD1
J: TRBJ2-7
DNA: TGTGCCAGCAGTTCGAACACACCGGGACAGCCACCCTACGAGCAGTACTTC
CDR3: CASSSNTPGQPPYEQYF

V: TRBV5-6
size: few
D: .
J: TRBJ2-1
DNA: TGTGCCAGCAGCTCCGCGAGGGAAGAGTTCTTC
CDR3: CASSSAREEFF

V: TRBV7-9
size: once
D: .
J: TRBJ2-5
DNA: TGTGCCAGCAGCTTCTCCGGGACACCATACCAAGAGACCCAGTACTTC
CDR3: CASSFSGTPYQETQYF

V: TRBV20-1
size: .
D: .
J: TRBJ1-1
DNA: TGCAGTGCTAGTCCTGATTGGGGGGACGCAGGGGCTGAAGCTTTCTTT
CDR3: CSASPDWGDAGAEAFF

V: TRBV3-1
size: .
D: TRBD2
J: TRBJ2-5
DNA: TGTGCCAGCAGCCAAGCGGGGGGACAAGAGACCCAGTACTTC
CDR3: CASSQAGGQETQYF

V: TRBV20-1
size: .
D: .
J: TRBJ2-2
DNA: TGCAGTGCTAGGGGGCGAGCGGGGAACACCGGGGAGCTGTTTTTT
CDR3: CSARGRAGNTGELFF

V: TRBV28
size: .
D: .
J: TRBJ1-1
DNA: TGTGCCAGCCGAGGGGTTTATACTGAAGCTTTCTTT
CDR3: CASRGVYTEAFF

V: TRBV2
size: few
D: .
J: TRBJ2-5
DNA: TGTGCCAGCAGTGAAGCGCTCGGCGCTAACCCTAGCCCTAGGGGGGAGACCCAGTACTTC
CDR3: CASSEALGANPSPRGETQYF

V: TRBV5-1
size: .
D: .
J: TRBJ2-5
DNA: TGCGCCAGCAGCTCGACGCAGCAAGAGACCCAGTACTTC
CDR3: CASSSTQQETQYF

V: TRBV4-1
size: .
D: .
J: TRBJ1-2
DNA: TGCGCCAGCAGCCAAGGTACGGATGGCTACACCTTC
CDR3: CASSQGTDGYTF

V: TRBV5-1
size: .
D: .
J: TRBJ1-1
DNA: TGCGCCAGCAGCCAAAGGATCGACCGGAACACTGAAGCTTTCTTT
CDR3: CASSQRIDRNTEAFF

V: TRBV12-3/TRBV12-4
size: .
D: .
J: TRBJ2-3
DNA: TGTGCCAGCAGTTTCTCTATTATCCTTGGGTCTAGGGGCAGCACAGATACGCAGTATTTT
CDR3: CASSFSIILGSRGSTDTQYF

V: TRBV19
size: few
D: TRBD1
J: TRBJ2-1
DNA: TGTGCCAGTCTCGGGACAGGGGGTTCGAGATCCTACAATGAGCAGTTCTTC
CDR3: CASLGTGGSRSYNEQFF

V: TRBV7-7
size: .
D: TRBD2
J: TRBJ2-1
DNA: TGTGCCAGCAGCTTAGAGCCTAGCGGTAATGAGCAGTTCTTC
CDR3: CASSLEPSGNEQFF

V: TRBV3-1
size: .
D: TRBD1
J: TRBJ1-4
DNA: TGTGCCAGCAGCCAGGACAGGGTCCATGAAAAACTGTTTTTT
CDR3: CASSQDRVHEKLFF

V: TRBV5-1
size: .
D: TRBD1
J: TRBJ2-2
DNA: TGCGCCAGCAGCCCGCCCGGGACAGGGGGGTCGGGCACCGGGGAGCTGTTTTTT
CDR3: CASSPPGTGGSGTGELFF

V: TRBV27
size: once
D: .
J: TRBJ1-6
DNA: TGTGCCAGCTCGACAGGCCCCAATAATTCACCCCTCCACTTT
CDR3: CASSTGPNNSPLHF

V: TRBV5-1
size: .
D: .
J: TRBJ1-2
DNA: TGCGCCAGCAGCTTGGAGGGGGGATCCCTTAACTATGGCTACACCTTC
CDR3: CASSLEGGSLNYGYTF

V: TRBV6-5
size: .
D: TRBD1
J: TRBJ1-3
DNA: TGTGCCAGCAGTTACGATCGACAGGGCACCATATATTTT
CDR3: CASSYDRQGTIYF

V: TRBV5-1
size: few
D: .
J: TRBJ1-2
DNA: TGCGCCAGCAGGGCCTTTGGGGATGACTATGGCTACACCTTC
CDR3: CASRAFGDDYGYTF

V: TRBV7-3
size: .
D: TRBD1
J: TRBJ2-7
DNA: TGTGCCAGCAGCTTAAGTGGTTCAGCCGGGACAGGGGGCGCCTACGAGCAGTACTTC
CDR3: CASSLSGSAGTGGAYEQYF

V: TRBV20-1
size: .
D: .
J: TRBJ1-1
DNA: TGCAGTGCTAGAGCCGGGAGGATCACTGAAGCTTTCTTT
CDR3: CSARAGRITEAFF

V: TRBV10-3
size: .
D: .
J: TRBJ1-5
DNA: TGTGCCATCAGTGAGTCGAGAGGAAGGCAGCCCCAGCATTTT
CDR3: CAISESRGRQPQHF

V: TRBV4-2
size: .
D: TRBD1
J: TRBJ2-1
DNA: TGTGCCAGCAGCCGCATCGACAGGGCGGATTACAATGAGCAGTTCTTC
CDR3: CASSRIDRADYNEQFF

V: TRBV30
size: .
D: .
J: TRBJ1-3
DNA: TGTGCCTGGAGTGTCGTCAGCAGGGCGGCGGGAAACACCATATATTTT
CDR3: CAWSVVSRAAGNTIYF

V: TRBV10-3
size: .
D: TRBD1
J: TRBJ2-1
DNA: TGTGCCATCAGTGACAATACAGGGGCCTTTTACAATGAGCAGTTCTTC
CDR3: CAISDNTGAFYNEQFF

V: TRBV12-3/TRBV12-4
size: few
D: .
J: TRBJ1-4
DNA: TGTGCCAGCAGTTTCCCAGGGGTCGTTGAAAAACTGTTTTTT
CDR3: CASSFPGVVEKLFF